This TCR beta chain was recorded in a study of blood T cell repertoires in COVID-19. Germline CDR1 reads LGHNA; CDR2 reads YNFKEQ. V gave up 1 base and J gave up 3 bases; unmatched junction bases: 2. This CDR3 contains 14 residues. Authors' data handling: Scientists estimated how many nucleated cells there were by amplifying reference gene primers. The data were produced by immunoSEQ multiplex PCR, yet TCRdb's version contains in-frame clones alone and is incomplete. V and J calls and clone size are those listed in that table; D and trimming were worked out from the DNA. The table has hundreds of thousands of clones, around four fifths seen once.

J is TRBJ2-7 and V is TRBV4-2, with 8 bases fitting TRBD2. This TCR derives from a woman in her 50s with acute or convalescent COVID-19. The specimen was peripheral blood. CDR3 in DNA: TGTGCCAGCAGCCAAGGAGCGGGGGACTACGAGCAGTACTTC. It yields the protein CASSQGAGDYEQYF.